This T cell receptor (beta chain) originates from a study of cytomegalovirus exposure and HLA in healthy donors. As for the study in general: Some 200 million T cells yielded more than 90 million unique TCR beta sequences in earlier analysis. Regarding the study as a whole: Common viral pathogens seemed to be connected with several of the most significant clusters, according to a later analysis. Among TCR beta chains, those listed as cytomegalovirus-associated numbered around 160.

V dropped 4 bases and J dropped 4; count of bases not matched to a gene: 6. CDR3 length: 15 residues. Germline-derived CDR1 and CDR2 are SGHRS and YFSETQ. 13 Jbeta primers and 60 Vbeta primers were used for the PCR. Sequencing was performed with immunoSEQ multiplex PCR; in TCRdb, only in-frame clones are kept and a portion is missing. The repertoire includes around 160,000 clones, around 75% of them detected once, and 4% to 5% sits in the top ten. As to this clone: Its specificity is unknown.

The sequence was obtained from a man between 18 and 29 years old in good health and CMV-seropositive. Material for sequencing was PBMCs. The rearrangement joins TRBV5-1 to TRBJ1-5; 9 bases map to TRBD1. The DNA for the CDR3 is TGCGCCAGCAGCATGGGACAGGGAGCAAATCAGCCCCAGCATTTT. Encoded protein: CASSMGQGANQPQHF.